This paragraph covers one T cell receptor (beta chain) sequence. The antigen is not known. Unique molecular identifiers were incorporated into the prepared TCRbeta library. TCRdb ran MiXCR on the PCR reads and lists one entry per CDR3 protein. The table includes a few hundred thousand distinct CDR3 sequences, roughly 26% detected once. The source of the sample is a study of T-cell reconstitution after alpha-beta-depleted transplantation in children. Whole-study results and caveats: Newly produced T cells mostly provided counts and TCRbeta diversity after one year, as hyperexpanded clones declined. Recipient T cells and thymic progenitors that survived were the source of the high TCRbeta diversity seen at day 60 in some patients.

Trimming took off 0 bases at V and 3 bases at J, with 10 bases between the two ends. The V gene's germline CDR1 is SGHRS and CDR2 YFSETQ. The length of the CDR3 is 14 residues. The material sequenced was PBMCs, taken before TCRalphabeta/CD19-depleted stem cell transplant. This chain connects TRBV5-1 to TRBJ2-7; the D gene is possibly TRBD2 (6 bases). This sequence was found in a girl under 10 years old with Fanconi anemia, due to receive a stem cell transplant. The CDR3 loop reads CASSLVEGVYEQYF. CDR3 DNA: TGCGCCAGCAGCTTGGTGGAGGGAGTCTACGAGCAGTACTTC.